One and the same sample provided the 9 T cell receptor beta chains below, sequenced in a study of Graves' ophthalmopathy and Graves' hyperthyroidism. From RNA, the CDR3 regions of TCR beta chains were amplified and sequenced. Following a first-round RT-PCR that used HTBI primers, a second-round multiplex PCR was carried out. TCRdb reanalysed the multiplex PCR reads using MiXCR and keeps one entry per CDR3 protein. Of 600,000 to 700,000 distinct CDR3 sequences in the sample, under 50% were seen once. Sequenced input: peripheral blood. The receptors originated from an adult man with Graves' ophthalmopathy.

This clonotype was seen only once. The chain employs TRBV29-1 and TRBJ2-7, with D maybe TRBD1 (5 bases). The CDR3 has 12 residues. V dropped 4 bases and J dropped 2 bases, with 9 bases sitting between them. Germline CDR1 is SQVTM and CDR2 is ANQGSEA. This chain's CDR3 is CSVGTRPYEQYF. The CDR3 nucleotides are TGCAGCGTTGGGACACGACCCTACGAGCAGTACTTC.

A word on this clonotype: One base away lies a much larger clone, so this may be a sequencing read error. V usage is TRBV9 and J usage is TRBJ1-3, with D hard to call. The CDR3 extends over 13 amino acids. CDR1 is SGDLS and CDR2 is YYNGEE in the germline V gene. The CDR3 DNA reads TGTGCCAGCAGCGTCAAACCTGGAGACACCATATATTTT. This translates into CASSVKPGDTIYF.

This clonotype was counted many times. An end of the junction does not agree with germline; a read error may underlie this. CDR3 protein: CSARENNFGYTF. CDR3 sequence (DNA): TGCAGTGCTAGAGAAAACAACTTTGGCTACACCTTC. V and J are TRBV20-1 and TRBJ1-2; D is uncertain. The CDR3 totals 12 residues. Germline V gene data show CDR1 as DFQATT and CDR2 as SNEGSKA (reference sequence).

The CDR3 region has the DNA TGTGCCGCAGAGGGACAGGGGGTAGACGAGCAGTACTTC. Protein product: CAAEGQGVDEQYF. This rearrangement joins TRBV10-3 to TRBJ2-7; TRBD1 matches at 11 bases. The CDR3 is 13 amino acids. Germline-derived CDR1 and CDR2 are ENHRY and SYGVKD. V shed 11 bases, J shed 5 bases, and the junction held 8 bases outside the gene matches.

The V call is TRBV19, the J call TRBJ1-3; 8 bases map to TRBD1. The CDR3 sequence is 13 residues long. Trimming removed 3 bases from V and 7 bases from J; junction bases left unmatched: 2. CDR1 is LNHDA, CDR2 SQIVND, per germline (reference sequence). The CDR3 spells CASSIQGANTIYF. The CDR3 DNA reads as TGTGCCAGTAGTATCCAGGGGGCGAACACCATATATTTT. Full variable domain (rest looked up from reference TRBV19 and TRBJ1-3): DGGITQSPKYLFRKEGQNVTLSCEQNLNHDAMYWYRQDPGQGLRLIYYSQIVNDFQKGDIAEGYSVSREKKESFPLTVTSAQKNPTAFYLCASSIQGANTIYFGEGSWLTVV.

Worth noting for this clonotype: A single base separates this from a much larger clone, so it may be a read error. The chain employs TRBV10-2 and TRBJ2-5, with 9 bases that match TRBD1. Trimming took 3 bases from V and 8 from J; bases not matched to a gene: 19. CDR1 and CDR2 (germline): WSHSY, SAAADI. This CDR3 has 18 amino acids. In DNA, the CDR3 is TGCGCCAGCAGTGATGGGGGAACAGGGGGCAGAATTACGGACACCCAGTACTTC. As protein: CASSDGGTGGRITDTQYF.

The chain is built from TRBV20-1 and TRBJ1-2; no definite D call. V lost 3 bases, J lost 8 bases, and 10 bases lay in between. The CDR3 is made up of 11 amino acids. The germline V gene encodes CDR1 DFQATT and CDR2 SNEGSKA (reference sequence). Here the CDR3 reads CSASSGAGYTF. In nucleotides, the CDR3 is TGCAGTGCTAGCTCGGGAGCAGGCTACACCTTC.

This clonotype was detected a few times. J is TRBJ1-5 and V is TRBV20-1, with 9 bases identical to TRBD1. CDR1 and CDR2 (germline): DFQATT, SNEGSKA (reference sequence). There are 15 residues in the CDR3. CDR3: CSRSRGQGQNQPQHF. DNA for the CDR3: TGCAGCCGCTCCCGGGGACAGGGTCAAAATCAGCCCCAGCATTTT.

In this sample, this clonotype turned up many times. V usage is TRBV6-5 and J usage is TRBJ1-5; 7 nucleotides match TRBD1. With 6 bases clipped from V and 7 bases from J, the junction kept 9 bases outside the gene matches. The CDR3 is 14 residues long. Germline V gene lookup returns CDR1 MNHEY and CDR2 SVGAGI. The CDR3 loop reads CASSRTGVGQPQHF. As DNA, the CDR3 is TGTGCCAGCAGCCGTACAGGGGTTGGCCAGCCCCAGCATTTT.